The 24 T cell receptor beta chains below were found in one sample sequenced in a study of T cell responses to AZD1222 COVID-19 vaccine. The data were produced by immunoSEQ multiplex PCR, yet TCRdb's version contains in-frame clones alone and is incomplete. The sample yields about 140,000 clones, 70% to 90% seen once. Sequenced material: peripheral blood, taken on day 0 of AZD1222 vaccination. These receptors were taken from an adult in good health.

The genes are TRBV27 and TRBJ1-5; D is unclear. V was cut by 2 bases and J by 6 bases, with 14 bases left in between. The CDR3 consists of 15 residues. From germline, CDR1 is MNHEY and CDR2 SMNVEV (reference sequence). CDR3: CASSLVGSVGQPQHF. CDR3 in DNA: TGTGCCAGCAGTTTAGTCGGATCCGTCGGTCAGCCCCAGCATTTT.

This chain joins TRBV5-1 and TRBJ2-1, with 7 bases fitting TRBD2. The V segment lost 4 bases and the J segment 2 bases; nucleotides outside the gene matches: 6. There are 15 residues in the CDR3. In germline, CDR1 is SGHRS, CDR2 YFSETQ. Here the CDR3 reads CASSNLAVAYNEQFF. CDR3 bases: TGCGCCAGCAGCAACCTAGCGGTAGCCTACAATGAGCAGTTCTTC.

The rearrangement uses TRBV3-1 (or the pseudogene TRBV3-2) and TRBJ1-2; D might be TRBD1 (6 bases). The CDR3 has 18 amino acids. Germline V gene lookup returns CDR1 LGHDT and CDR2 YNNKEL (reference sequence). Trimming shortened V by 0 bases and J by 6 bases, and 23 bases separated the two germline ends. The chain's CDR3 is CASSQEWVTGVPPDGYTF. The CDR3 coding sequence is TGTGCCAGCAGCCAAGAATGGGTGACAGGAGTTCCCCCGGATGGCTACACCTTC.

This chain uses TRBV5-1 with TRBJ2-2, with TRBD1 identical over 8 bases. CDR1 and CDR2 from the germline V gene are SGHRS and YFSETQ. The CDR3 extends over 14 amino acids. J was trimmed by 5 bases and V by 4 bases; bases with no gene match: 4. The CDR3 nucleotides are TGCGCCAGCAGCGCAAGACAGGGGACCGGGGAGCTGTTTTTT. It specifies CASSARQGTGELFF.

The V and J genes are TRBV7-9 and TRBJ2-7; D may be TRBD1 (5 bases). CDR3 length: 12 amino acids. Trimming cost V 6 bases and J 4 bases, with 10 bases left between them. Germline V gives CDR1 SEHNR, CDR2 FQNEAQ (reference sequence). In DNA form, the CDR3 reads TGTGCCAGCAGGATAACAGGTTACGAGCAGTACTTC. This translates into CASRITGYEQYF. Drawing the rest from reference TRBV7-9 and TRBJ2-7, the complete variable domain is DTGVSQNPRHKITKRGQNVTFRCDPISEHNRLYWYRQTLGQGPEFLTYFQNEAQLEKSRLLSDRFSAERPKGSFSTLEIQRTEQGDSAMYLCASRITGYEQYFGPGTRLTVT.

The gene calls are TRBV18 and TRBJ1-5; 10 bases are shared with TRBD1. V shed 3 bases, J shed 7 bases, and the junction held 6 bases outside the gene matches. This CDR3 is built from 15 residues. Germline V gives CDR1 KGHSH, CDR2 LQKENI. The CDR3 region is CASSPTGDRGQPQHF. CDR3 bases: TGTGCCAGCTCACCTACTGGGGACAGGGGACAGCCCCAGCATTTT.

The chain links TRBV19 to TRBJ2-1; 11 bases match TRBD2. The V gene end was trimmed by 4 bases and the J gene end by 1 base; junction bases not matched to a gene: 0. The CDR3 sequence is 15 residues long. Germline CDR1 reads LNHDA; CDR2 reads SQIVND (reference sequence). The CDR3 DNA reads TGTGCCAGTAGTACTAGCGGGAGGTCCTACAATGAGCAGTTCTTC. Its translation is CASSTSGRSYNEQFF.

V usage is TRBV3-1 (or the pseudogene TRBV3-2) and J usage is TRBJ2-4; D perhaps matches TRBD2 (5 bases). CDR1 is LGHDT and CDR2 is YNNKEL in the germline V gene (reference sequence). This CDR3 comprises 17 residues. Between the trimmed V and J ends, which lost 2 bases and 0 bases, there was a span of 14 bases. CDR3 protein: CASSQFTSPLAKNIQYF. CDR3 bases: TGTGCCAGCAGCCAATTCACTAGTCCCCTAGCCAAAAACATTCAGTACTTC.

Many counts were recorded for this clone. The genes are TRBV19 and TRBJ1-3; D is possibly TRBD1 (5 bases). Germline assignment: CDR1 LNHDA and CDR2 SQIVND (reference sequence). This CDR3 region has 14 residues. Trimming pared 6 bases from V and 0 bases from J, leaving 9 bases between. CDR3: CASRDIYSGNTIYF. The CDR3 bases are TGTGCCAGTAGGGACATCTACTCTGGAAACACCATATATTTT.

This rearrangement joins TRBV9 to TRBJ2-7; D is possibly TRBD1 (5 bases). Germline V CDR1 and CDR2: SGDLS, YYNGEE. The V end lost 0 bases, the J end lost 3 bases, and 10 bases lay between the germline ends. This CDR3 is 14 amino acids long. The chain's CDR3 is CASSVASTGYEQYF. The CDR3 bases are TGTGCCAGCAGCGTAGCCTCAACAGGCTACGAGCAGTACTTC.

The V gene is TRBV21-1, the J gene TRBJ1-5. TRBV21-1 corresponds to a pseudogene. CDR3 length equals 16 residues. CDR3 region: CASSKGGEGVNQPQHF. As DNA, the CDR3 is TGTGCCAGCAGCAAAGGTGGTGAGGGTGTGAATCAGCCCCAGCATTTT.

Here the CDR3 DNA reads TGTGCCAGCAGAAACCCCAGCGGGAGGGCGCCCGGGGAGCTGTTTTTT. Translation gives CASRNPSGRAPGELFF. The chain joins TRBV27 to TRBJ2-2, with 10 bases identical to TRBD2. V gave up 6 bases and J gave up 6 bases; unmatched junction bases: 10. There are 16 residues in the CDR3. CDR1 is MNHEY and CDR2 is SMNVEV in the germline V gene (reference sequence).

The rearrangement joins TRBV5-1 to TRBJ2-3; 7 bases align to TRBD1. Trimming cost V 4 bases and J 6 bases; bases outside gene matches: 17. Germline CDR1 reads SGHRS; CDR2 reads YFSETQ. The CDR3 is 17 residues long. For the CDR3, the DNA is TGCGCCAGCAGCCCCGGAAGAGGGACAGAAACGACGGATACGCAGTATTTT. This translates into CASSPGRGTETTDTQYF.

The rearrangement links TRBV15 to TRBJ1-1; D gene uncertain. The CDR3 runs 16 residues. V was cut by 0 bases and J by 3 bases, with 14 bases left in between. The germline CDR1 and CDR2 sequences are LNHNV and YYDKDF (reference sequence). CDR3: CATSRDHIGWDTEAFF. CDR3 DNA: TGTGCCACCAGCAGAGATCATATAGGCTGGGACACTGAAGCTTTCTTT.

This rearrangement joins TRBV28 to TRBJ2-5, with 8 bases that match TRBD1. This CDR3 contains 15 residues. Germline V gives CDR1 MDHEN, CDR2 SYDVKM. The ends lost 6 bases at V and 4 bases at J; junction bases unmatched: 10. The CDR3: CASSKTGQARETQYF. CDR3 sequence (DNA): TGTGCCAGCAGCAAAACGGGACAGGCCCGAGAGACCCAGTACTTC.

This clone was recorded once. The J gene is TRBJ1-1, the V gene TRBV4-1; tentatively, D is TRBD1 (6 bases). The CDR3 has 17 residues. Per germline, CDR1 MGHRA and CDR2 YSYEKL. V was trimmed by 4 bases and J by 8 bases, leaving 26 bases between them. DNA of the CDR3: TGCGCCAGCAGCCCGCTTCCTCGTACAGGGAGTGGGTTGGAAGCTTTCTTT. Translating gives CASSPLPRTGSGLEAFF.

CDR3 amino acids: CASSGDRRYNEQFF. The CDR3 DNA reads TGTGCCAGCAGCGGGGACAGGAGGTACAATGAGCAGTTCTTC. The V call is TRBV9, the J call TRBJ2-1; 8 bases are shared with TRBD1. V was pared by 3 bases and J by 4 bases, with 3 bases of the junction left unmatched. The CDR3 extends over 14 amino acids. Looked up from germline, CDR1 is SGDLS and CDR2 is YYNGEE. Complete variable domain (other parts from reference TRBV9 and TRBJ2-1): DSGVTQTPKHLITATGQRVTLRCSPRSGDLSVYWYQQSLDQGLQFLIQYYNGEERAKGNILERFSAQQFPDLHSELNLSSLELGDSALYFCASSGDRRYNEQFFGPGTRLTVL.

The CDR3 region has the DNA TGTGCCAGCAGTGATTTTAACGGCCGGGGGTATGGCTACACCTTC. Its translation is CASSDFNGRGYGYTF. J is TRBJ1-2 and V is TRBV25-1; weak D call: TRBD1 (5 bases). The V end was cut by 3 bases, the J end by 5 bases, with 16 bases between. Germline assignment: CDR1 MGHDK and CDR2 SYGVNS. This CDR3 has 15 residues.

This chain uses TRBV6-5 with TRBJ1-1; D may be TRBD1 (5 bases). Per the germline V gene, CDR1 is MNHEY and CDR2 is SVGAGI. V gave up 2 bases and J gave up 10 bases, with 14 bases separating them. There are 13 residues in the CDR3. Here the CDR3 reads CASSYGAPARAFF. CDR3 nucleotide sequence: TGTGCCAGCAGTTACGGGGCCCCGGCCCGAGCTTTCTTT.

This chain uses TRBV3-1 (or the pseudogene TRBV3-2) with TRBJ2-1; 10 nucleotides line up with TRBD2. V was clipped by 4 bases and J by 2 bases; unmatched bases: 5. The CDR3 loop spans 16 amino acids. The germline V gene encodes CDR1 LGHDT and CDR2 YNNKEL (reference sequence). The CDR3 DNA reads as TGTGCCAGCAGCCGGGACCTAGCGGGAGCCTACAATGAGCAGTTCTTC. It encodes CASSRDLAGAYNEQFF.

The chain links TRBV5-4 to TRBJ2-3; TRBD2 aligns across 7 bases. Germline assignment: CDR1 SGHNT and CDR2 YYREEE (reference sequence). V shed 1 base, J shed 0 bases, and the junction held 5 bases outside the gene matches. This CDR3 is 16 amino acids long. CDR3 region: CASSLYPGGSTDTQYF. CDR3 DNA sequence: TGTGCCAGCAGCTTGTATCCGGGGGGAAGCACAGATACGCAGTATTTT.

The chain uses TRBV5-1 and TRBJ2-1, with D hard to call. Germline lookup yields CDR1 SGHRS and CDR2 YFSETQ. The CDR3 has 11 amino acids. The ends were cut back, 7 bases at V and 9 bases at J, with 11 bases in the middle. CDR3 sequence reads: CASGNLGEQFF. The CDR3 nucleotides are TGCGCCAGCGGTAATCTTGGTGAGCAGTTCTTC. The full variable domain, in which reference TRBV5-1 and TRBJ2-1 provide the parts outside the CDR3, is KAGVTQTPRYLIKTRGQQVTLSCSPISGHRSVSWYQQTPGQGLQFLFEYFSETQRNKGNFPGRFSGRQFSNSRSEMNVSTLELGDSALYLCASGNLGEQFFGPGTRLTVL.

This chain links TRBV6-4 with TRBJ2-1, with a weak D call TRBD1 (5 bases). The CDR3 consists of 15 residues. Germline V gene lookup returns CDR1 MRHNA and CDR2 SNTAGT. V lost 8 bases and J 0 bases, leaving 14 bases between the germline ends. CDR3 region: CASGQSHSSYNEQFF. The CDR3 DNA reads TGTGCCAGCGGACAAAGCCACAGCTCCTACAATGAGCAGTTCTTC.

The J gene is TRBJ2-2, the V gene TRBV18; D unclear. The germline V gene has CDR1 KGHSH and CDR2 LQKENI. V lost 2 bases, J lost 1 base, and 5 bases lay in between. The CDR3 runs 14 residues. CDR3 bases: TGTGCCAGCTCACCAAGGGAGAACACCGGGGAGCTGTTTTTT. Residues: CASSPRENTGELFF.